This is a list of T cell receptor beta chains from one sample in a study of T cell changes during pregnancy in multiple sclerosis. Here immunoSEQ multiplex PCR was the method, and the copy in TCRdb shows in-frame clones only, minus some. Of approximately 80,000 clones listed, about 95% are singletons. The sample here was peripheral blood, taken in the third trimester of pregnancy. Receptor source: a female donor with multiple sclerosis, enrolled in a pregnancy study. Both conserved end residues are part of each CDR3. A D gene is named only where the DNA matches it firmly. Clone sizes are given selectively: once, few, many, or a class where the clone is expanded.

J gene: TRBJ1-6; V gene: TRBV7-6; D gene: TRBD1; clone size: -; CDR3 protein: CASSPGQKNSPLHF; CDR3 DNA: TGTGCCAGCAGCCCGGGACAGAAGAATTCACCCCTCCACTTT
J gene: TRBJ2-2; V gene: TRBV7-7; D gene: -; clone size: -; CDR3 protein: CASSLFEAPPSTGELFF; CDR3 DNA: TGTGCTAGCAGCTTGTTTGAGGCCCCTCCCAGTACCGGGGAGCTGTTTTTT
J gene: TRBJ2-7; V gene: TRBV15; D gene: -; clone size: once; CDR3 protein: CATSRATESYEQYF; CDR3 DNA: TGTGCCACCAGCAGAGCTACCGAATCCTACGAGCAGTACTTC
J gene: TRBJ1-5; V gene: TRBV6-9; D gene: -; clone size: once; CDR3 protein: CASSPQDSFNQPQHF; CDR3 DNA: TGTGCCAGCAGTCCTCAGGACAGCTTCAATCAGCCCCAGCATTTT
J gene: TRBJ1-4; V gene: TRBV7-8; D gene: -; clone size: -; CDR3 protein: CASSLDSVGLNEKLFF; CDR3 DNA: TGTGCCAGCAGCTTAGATAGCGTCGGACTTAATGAAAAACTGTTTTTT
J gene: TRBJ1-2; V gene: TRBV6-5; D gene: -; clone size: -; CDR3 protein: CASSSVGGRGYTF; CDR3 DNA: TGTGCCAGCAGTTCGGTAGGGGGAAGAGGCTACACCTTC
J gene: TRBJ1-4; V gene: TRBV21-1; D gene: -; clone size: -; CDR3 protein: CASSLKRAGGTNEKLFF; CDR3 DNA: TGTGCCAGCAGCTTAAAAAGGGCAGGGGGAACTAATGAAAAACTGTTTTTT
J gene: TRBJ1-2; V gene: TRBV2; D gene: -; clone size: -; CDR3 protein: CASSESEGYYGYTF; CDR3 DNA: TGTGCCAGCAGTGAGAGCGAAGGTTACTATGGCTACACCTTC
J gene: TRBJ1-1; V gene: TRBV7-8; D gene: -; clone size: -; CDR3 protein: CASSLVQEEGVTEAFF; CDR3 DNA: TGTGCCAGCAGCTTAGTCCAAGAAGAGGGGGTTACTGAAGCTTTCTTT
J gene: TRBJ2-1; V gene: TRBV25-1; D gene: TRBD2; clone size: -; CDR3 protein: CASRSAGGNNEQFF; CDR3 DNA: TGTGCCAGCAGATCAGCGGGGGGTAACAATGAGCAGTTCTTC
J gene: TRBJ2-7; V gene: TRBV27; D gene: TRBD2; clone size: -; CDR3 protein: CASSSIDGLASREQYF; CDR3 DNA: TGTGCCAGCAGTTCTATCGACGGACTAGCCTCGCGGGAGCAGTACTTC
J gene: TRBJ1-2; V gene: TRBV5-8; D gene: TRBD1; clone size: once; CDR3 protein: CASKTGTDYGYTF; CDR3 DNA: TGTGCCAGCAAAACCGGGACAGACTATGGTTACACCTTC
J gene: TRBJ2-7; V gene: TRBV5-5; D gene: -; clone size: -; CDR3 protein: CASSLDPGDYEQYF; CDR3 DNA: TGTGCCAGCAGCTTGGATCCAGGGGACTACGAGCAGTACTTC
J gene: TRBJ2-1; V gene: TRBV7-8; D gene: TRBD2; clone size: -; CDR3 protein: CASSLLASGGTNEQFF; CDR3 DNA: TGTGCCAGCAGCTTATTAGCTAGCGGGGGTACGAATGAGCAGTTCTTC
J gene: TRBJ1-1; V gene: TRBV6-4; D gene: TRBD1; clone size: once; CDR3 protein: CASSDTNRGEAFF; CDR3 DNA: TGTGCCAGCAGTGACACCAACAGGGGTGAAGCTTTCTTT
J gene: TRBJ2-7; V gene: TRBV6-1; D gene: TRBD1; clone size: -; CDR3 protein: CASSLRDRTYEQYF; CDR3 DNA: TGTGCCAGCAGTCTCCGGGACAGGACCTACGAGCAGTACTTC
J gene: TRBJ2-7; V gene: TRBV7-6; D gene: TRBD1; clone size: -; CDR3 protein: CASSHGQGNEQYF; CDR3 DNA: TGTGCCAGCAGCCACGGACAGGGAAACGAGCAGTACTTC
J gene: TRBJ1-2; V gene: TRBV28; D gene: -; clone size: once; CDR3 protein: CASSPPGGPRGYTF; CDR3 DNA: TGTGCCAGCAGCCCTCCCGGGGGGCCTAGGGGCTACACCTTC
J gene: TRBJ1-3; V gene: TRBV11-2; D gene: -; clone size: -; CDR3 protein: CASSLVPFGSNTIYF; CDR3 DNA: TGTGCCAGCAGCTTAGTGCCCTTCGGTTCGAACACCATATATTTT
J gene: TRBJ2-2; V gene: TRBV10-3; D gene: TRBD2; clone size: -; CDR3 protein: CAISARLAGEGELFF; CDR3 DNA: TGTGCCATCAGCGCTAGACTAGCGGGGGAGGGGGAGCTGTTTTTT
J gene: TRBJ1-3; V gene: TRBV15; D gene: -; clone size: -; CDR3 protein: CATSRQVQLGGNTIYF; CDR3 DNA: TGTGCCACCAGCAGACAGGTTCAACTCGGTGGAAACACCATATATTTT
J gene: TRBJ2-2; V gene: TRBV19; D gene: -; clone size: -; CDR3 protein: CATTRLNRVFGGELFF; CDR3 DNA: TGTGCCACCACGAGACTAAACAGGGTCTTCGGCGGGGAGCTGTTTTTT
J gene: TRBJ2-7; V gene: TRBV6-5; D gene: -; clone size: -; CDR3 protein: CASSSTTVYEQYF; CDR3 DNA: TGTGCCAGCAGTTCTACAACAGTCTACGAGCAGTACTTC
J gene: TRBJ1-2; V gene: TRBV25-1; D gene: -; clone size: -; CDR3 protein: CASSAAKRDGYTF; CDR3 DNA: TGTGCCAGCAGTGCAGCGAAAAGAGACGGCTACACCTTC
J gene: TRBJ1-3; V gene: TRBV18; D gene: TRBD1; clone size: -; CDR3 protein: CASSPGQGHGNTIYF; CDR3 DNA: TGTGCCAGCTCACCGGGACAGGGGCATGGAAACACCATATATTTT
J gene: TRBJ1-3; V gene: TRBV6-5; D gene: -; clone size: once; CDR3 protein: CASSYDIETIRNTIYF; CDR3 DNA: TGTGCCAGCAGTTACGATATCGAGACAATTCGAAACACCATATATTTT
J gene: TRBJ1-1; V gene: TRBV5-4; D gene: -; clone size: -; CDR3 protein: CASSLADRSPAEAFF; CDR3 DNA: TGTGCCAGCAGCTTGGCTGACAGGAGCCCAGCTGAAGCTTTCTTT
J gene: TRBJ2-1; V gene: TRBV10-2; D gene: TRBD2; clone size: -; CDR3 protein: CASSLLAGGDSYNEQFF; CDR3 DNA: TGCGCCAGCAGCCTCCTAGCGGGGGGCGATTCCTACAATGAGCAGTTCTTC
J gene: TRBJ2-1; V gene: TRBV7-9; D gene: TRBD2; clone size: -; CDR3 protein: CASSLPVGGTYNEQFF; CDR3 DNA: TGTGCCAGCAGCTTACCCGTCGGGGGGACCTACAATGAGCAGTTCTTC
J gene: TRBJ1-4; V gene: TRBV30; D gene: TRBD1; clone size: -; CDR3 protein: CAWRSGTGIEKLFF; CDR3 DNA: TGTGCCTGGAGGTCCGGGACAGGGATTGAAAAACTGTTTTTT
J gene: TRBJ2-2; V gene: TRBV7-6; D gene: -; clone size: -; CDR3 protein: CASTDWTNTGELFF; CDR3 DNA: TGTGCCAGCACGGACTGGACGAACACCGGGGAGCTGTTTTTT
J gene: TRBJ1-5; V gene: TRBV19; D gene: -; clone size: -; CDR3 protein: CASSIVQASNQPQHF; CDR3 DNA: TGTGCCAGTAGTATAGTCCAGGCTAGCAATCAGCCCCAGCATTTT
J gene: TRBJ2-2; V gene: TRBV28; D gene: -; clone size: -; CDR3 protein: CASTTGPGELFF; CDR3 DNA: TGTGCCAGCACCACCGGTCCCGGGGAGCTGTTTTTT